Presented here are 23 T cell receptor beta chains from one specimen sequenced in a study of T cell repertoires in cytomegalovirus infection (dated by TCRdb to the late 2010s). Instrument on record: Illumina HiSeq 1500. The public sequencing data were trimmed at Q25 with fastp and processed into clonotypes with MiXCR by TCRdb, which kept only in-frame beta chains. Records with the same CDR3 protein are collapsed into one entry carrying the most frequent genes and DNA. The sample records about 130,000 distinct CDR3 sequences, about 10% of which are singletons. The ten largest clones take up 10% of the sample. The sample was PBMCs. The receptors derive from a human donor in good health (CMV status not recorded). Some clones in this sample may be carry-over from other donors' samples.

This clonotype has only a few counts. V gene TRBV20-1 combines with J gene TRBJ2-3; the D gene is possibly TRBD2 (5 bases). CDR3 length equals 11 residues. Trimming removed 5 bases from V and 7 bases from J, with 10 bases in between. Germline CDR1 DFQATT, CDR2 SNEGSKA (reference sequence). The CDR3 loop is CSAADGNTQYF. In DNA, the CDR3 is TGCAGTGCTGCAGACGGGAATACGCAGTATTTT.

Many counts were recorded for this clonotype. The CDR3 sequence is CASRSGMWTEAFF. CDR3 sequence (DNA): TGTGCCAGCAGGTCGGGGATGTGGACTGAAGCTTTCTTT. This sequence joins TRBV6-5 and TRBJ1-1; the D is unclear. The V gene's germline CDR1 is MNHEY and CDR2 SVGAGI. V gave up 6 bases and J gave up 5 bases, with 13 bases separating them. The length of the CDR3 is 13 residues.

This clonotype was picked up many times. The rearrangement links TRBV14 to TRBJ2-5; D may match TRBD1 or TRBD2 (5 bases each). The CDR3 is made up of 15 amino acids. CDR1 and CDR2 (germline): SGHDN, FVKESK. Deletions cut 5 bases from V and 1 base from J, with 14 bases between. The CDR3 is CASSSGQGVQETQYF. Written as DNA, the CDR3 is TGTGCCAGCAGCTCGGGGCAGGGAGTCCAAGAGACCCAGTACTTC.

In its sample, this clonotype was seen many times. This chain connects TRBV11-3 to TRBJ1-1; D perhaps matches TRBD1 (5 bases). The CDR3 length is 14 residues. The germline V and J ends were trimmed by 8 bases and 0 bases, with 13 bases remaining between them. Germline lookup yields CDR1 SGHNT and CDR2 YENEEA. CDR3 loop: CASPGSLLNTEAFF. Written as DNA, the CDR3 is TGTGCCAGCCCAGGGTCGCTCCTGAACACTGAAGCTTTCTTT.

In its sample, this clonotype was seen many times. V is TRBV19 and J is TRBJ1-1; TRBD1 aligns across 7 bases. V lost 2 bases, J lost 3 bases, and 3 bases stayed unmatched. CDR1 and CDR2 (germline): LNHDA, SQIVND (reference sequence). The CDR3 totals 14 residues. Here the CDR3 reads CASSITGDYTEAFF. The CDR3 DNA follows: TGTGCCAGTAGTATAACAGGGGATTACACTGAAGCTTTCTTT.

This clonotype has a count of ten or more. This chain links TRBV28 with TRBJ2-7, with 7 bases lining up with TRBD1. The CDR3 loop spans 12 amino acids. The V gene end was trimmed by 10 bases and the J gene end by 3 bases; junction bases not matched to a gene: 6. Germline loops: CDR1 MDHEN, CDR2 SYDVKM. Written as DNA, the CDR3 is TGTGCCACCACGGGACAGAGCTACGAGCAGTACTTC. Encoded protein: CATTGQSYEQYF. Variable domain in full (rest from reference TRBV28 and TRBJ2-7): DVKVTQSSRYLVKRTGEKVFLECVQDMDHENMFWYRQDPGLGLRLIYFSYDVKMKEKGDIPEGYSVSREKKERFSLILESASTNQTSMYLCATTGQSYEQYFGPGTRLTVT.

A few counts support this clonotype. The V call is TRBV3-1, the J call TRBJ2-5, with D possibly matching TRBD1 (5 bases). Trimming stripped 0 bases from V and 0 bases from J, with 11 bases between. The germline V gene encodes CDR1 LGHDT and CDR2 YNNKEL (reference sequence). This CDR3 contains 16 residues. The CDR3 region has the DNA TGTGCCAGCAGCCAAGAATCAGGGTTCTACCAAGAGACCCAGTACTTC. Its protein product is CASSQESGFYQETQYF.

The chain is built from TRBV18 and TRBJ2-3, with D unclear. V was shortened by 0 bases and J by 0 bases, with 10 bases between the two germline ends. The CDR3 runs to 16 residues. Germline-derived CDR1 and CDR2 are KGHSH and LQKENI. CDR3 sequence (DNA): TGTGCCAGCTCACCACCTGGTGACTGGAGCACAGATACGCAGTATTTT. This gives the protein CASSPPGDWSTDTQYF.

This clonotype was observed at least ten times. This sequence joins TRBV7-2 and TRBJ1-1; no definite D call. The germline gives CDR1 SGHTA, CDR2 FQGNSA. The CDR3 loop spans 15 amino acids. Trimming left V 4 bases short and J 0 bases short, with 12 bases between. This CDR3 reads CASSSRVRLNTEAFF. DNA of the CDR3: TGTGCCAGCAGCTCGCGGGTCCGGCTGAACACTGAAGCTTTCTTT.

This clonotype was seen at least ten times. The chain couples TRBV7-2 to TRBJ2-1; D perhaps matches TRBD2 (6 bases). Germline V lookup: CDR1 SGHTA, CDR2 FQGNSA. The CDR3 is made up of 14 amino acids. V was clipped by 3 bases and J by 6 bases, with 12 bases between them. CDR3 bases: TGTGCCAGCAGCTTGGGGCCCGGGGGCAATGAGCAGTTCTTC. Amino acids: CASSLGPGGNEQFF.

This clonotype has ten or more counts. This rearrangement joins TRBV2 to TRBJ2-5, with a possible D match to TRBD2 (5 bases). With 11 bases removed from V and 5 bases from J, the gap between germline ends came to 12 bases. The germline CDR1 and CDR2 sequences are SNHLY and FYNNEI. The CDR3 loop spans 11 amino acids. CDR3 nucleotide sequence: TGTGCCGGCGGACGAGGGGAGACCCAGTACTTC. Translated: CAGGRGETQYF.

This clonotype was picked up many times. This chain joins TRBV28 and TRBJ2-7; 10 positions agree with TRBD1. After removal of 7 bases from V and 6 bases from J, the junction contained 9 bases not matched to a gene. There are 14 residues in the CDR3. CDR1 MDHEN and CDR2 SYDVKM come from the germline V gene. The CDR3 nucleotides read TGTGCCAGCACCTCCGGGACAGGGGTTTCCGAGCAGTACTTC. Translating it yields CASTSGTGVSEQYF.

This clonotype was observed at least ten times. The rearrangement uses TRBV20-1 and TRBJ2-7; tentatively, D is TRBD2 (7 bases). From germline, CDR1 is DFQATT and CDR2 SNEGSKA (reference sequence). The length of the CDR3 is 14 residues. V was pared by 1 base and J by 5 bases, with 15 bases between. The CDR3 DNA reads TGCAGTGCTAGAGTCGGGGGGCCTGGGGACGAGCAGTACTTC. Protein: CSARVGGPGDEQYF.

This clonotype was detected many times. The CDR3 here is CASSHRRLAVNTGELFF. CDR3 sequence (DNA): TGTGCCAGCAGCCACCGGAGACTAGCGGTGAACACCGGGGAGCTGTTTTTT. V usage is TRBV7-2 and J usage is TRBJ2-2; 9 bases map to TRBD2. The V and J ends lost 5 bases and 1 base, in that order; junction bases with no gene match: 8. Looked up from germline, CDR1 is SGHTA and CDR2 is FQGNSA. There are 17 residues in the CDR3.

The sample holds a few counts of this clonotype. The V gene is TRBV15, the J gene TRBJ2-1, with 12 bases matching TRBD2. Germline V gene lookup returns CDR1 LNHNV and CDR2 YYDKDF (reference sequence). This CDR3 region has 15 residues. V gave up 5 bases and J gave up 6 bases; unmatched junction bases: 5. In DNA form, the CDR3 reads TGTGCCACCAGCCCCCCGGGACTAGCGGGCAATGAGCAGTTCTTC. Protein: CATSPPGLAGNEQFF.

CDR3 in amino acids: CSGEGQWFTDTQYF. The CDR3 nucleotides are TGCAGCGGGGAAGGACAGTGGTTCACAGATACGCAGTATTTT. This chain uses TRBV29-1 with TRBJ2-3; TRBD1 is a possible D gene (6 bases). The CDR3 runs to 14 residues. The germline V and J ends were trimmed by 7 bases and 2 bases, with 16 bases remaining between them. Germline-derived CDR1 and CDR2 are SQVTM and ANQGSEA.

This clonotype was counted at least ten times. The J gene is TRBJ2-5, the V gene TRBV2; D gene ambiguous. Germline CDR1 and CDR2: SNHLY and FYNNEI. The CDR3 totals 14 residues. The ends were cut back, 4 bases at V and 2 bases at J, with 11 bases in the middle. The CDR3 DNA reads as TGTGCCAGCAGTGCGTCAAGCTGGCAAGAGACCCAGTACTTC. It encodes CASSASSWQETQYF.

This clonotype was seen only a few times. The CDR3 loop reads CASSHPGFGNTIYF. CDR3 sequence (DNA): TGCGCCAGCAGCCACCCAGGGTTCGGAAACACCATATATTTT. This rearrangement joins TRBV4-1 to TRBJ1-3, with D tentatively TRBD1 (5 bases). V was cut by 3 bases and J by 4 bases, with 10 bases left in between. Germline V gene lookup returns CDR1 MGHRA and CDR2 YSYEKL. The length of the CDR3 is 14 residues.

In the case of this clonotype: A read error may account for a junction end that differs from germline. This chain connects TRBV2 to TRBJ2-7; D is possibly TRBD1 (6 bases). Germline loops: CDR1 SNHLY, CDR2 FYNNEI. This CDR3 has 14 residues. The CDR3 DNA follows: TGTGCCAGTACCCAGATGGCAGGGGTCTACGAGCGGTACTTC. This gives the protein CASTQMAGVYERYF.

In this sample, this clonotype turned up many times. The rearrangement joins TRBV19 to TRBJ2-1, with D hard to call. Deletions cut 6 bases from V and 2 bases from J, with 8 bases between. CDR3 length: 13 amino acids. Germline V gene data show CDR1 as LNHDA and CDR2 as SQIVND (reference sequence). The CDR3 bases are TGTGCCAGTAGGCGGCCCCCCTACAATGAGCAGTTCTTC. Translating it yields CASRRPPYNEQFF.

This clonotype was detected only a few times. The chain recombines TRBV2 with TRBJ2-7; D possibly corresponds to TRBD1 (6 bases). The CDR3 extends over 14 amino acids. The germline CDR1 and CDR2 sequences are SNHLY and FYNNEI. Trimming removed 6 bases from V and 4 bases from J, with 16 bases in between. The CDR3: CASSGGQIIYEQYF. The CDR3 nucleotides read TGTGCCAGCAGCGGTGGACAGATTATATACGAGCAGTACTTC.

At least ten counts were recorded for this clonotype. The rearrangement links TRBV7-2 to TRBJ1-2, with D unresolved. The V gene lost 5 bases and the J gene lost 3 bases, with 13 bases spanning the gap. This CDR3 region has 14 residues. The germline gives CDR1 SGHTA, CDR2 FQGNSA. CDR3 protein: CASSQGKEYYGYTF. CDR3 sequence (DNA): TGTGCCAGCAGCCAAGGCAAAGAGTACTATGGCTACACCTTC.

This clonotype was recorded many times. The chain carries TRBV6-6 and TRBJ2-3, with a weak D call TRBD1 (6 bases). V was trimmed by 8 bases and J by 6 bases, leaving 18 bases between them. The CDR3 loop spans 14 amino acids. The germline CDR1 and CDR2 sequences are MNHNY and SVGAGI (reference sequence). CDR3 sequence: CASSRQAPVDTQYF. CDR3 bases: TGTGCCAGCTCCAGACAGGCCCCCGTGGATACGCAGTATTTT.